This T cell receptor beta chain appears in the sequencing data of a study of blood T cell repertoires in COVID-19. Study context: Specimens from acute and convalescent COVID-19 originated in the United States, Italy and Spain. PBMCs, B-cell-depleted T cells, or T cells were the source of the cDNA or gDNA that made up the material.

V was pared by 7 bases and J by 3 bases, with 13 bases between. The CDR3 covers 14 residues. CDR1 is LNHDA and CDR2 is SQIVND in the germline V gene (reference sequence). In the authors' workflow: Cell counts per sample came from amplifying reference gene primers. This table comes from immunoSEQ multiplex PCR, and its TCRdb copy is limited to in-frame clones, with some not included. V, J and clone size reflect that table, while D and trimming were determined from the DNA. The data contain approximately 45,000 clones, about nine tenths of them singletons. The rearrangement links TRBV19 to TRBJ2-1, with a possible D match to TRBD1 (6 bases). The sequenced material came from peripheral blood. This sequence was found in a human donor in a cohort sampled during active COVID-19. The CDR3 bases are TGTGCCAGTACCTCAGGACAGATCTACAATGAGCAGTTCTTC. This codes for CASTSGQIYNEQFF.